The 21 T cell receptor beta chains presented below share a single source sample, sequenced in a study of cytomegalovirus exposure and HLA in healthy donors. The PCR contained 60 Vbeta and 13 Jbeta primers. Here immunoSEQ multiplex PCR was the method, and the copy in TCRdb shows in-frame clones only, minus some. The table lists under 150,000 clones, over 60% of them singletons. The sample comprised PBMCs. These receptor sequences come from a human donor in good health.

The gene calls are TRBV11-1 and TRBJ2-7; 12 nucleotides align to TRBD2. Germline V gene data show CDR1 as SGHAT and CDR2 as FQDESV (reference sequence). Trimming took 5 bases from V and 3 from J; bases not matched to a gene: 5. This CDR3 has 15 residues. The CDR3 is CASSAETSGGYEQYF. As DNA, the CDR3 is TGTGCCAGCAGCGCCGAGACTAGCGGGGGCTACGAGCAGTACTTC.

The chain has TRBV10-1 and TRBJ2-7; TRBD1 agrees at 8 bases. The trim removed 5 bases at V and 5 bases at J, leaving 17 bases unmatched. Germline V lookup: CDR1 WNHNN, CDR2 SYGVQD (reference sequence). The CDR3 totals 17 residues. CDR3 nucleotides: TGCGCCAGCAGTCAGTACACAGGGGGTAGCGGCATCCACGAGCAGTACTTC. This encodes CASSQYTGGSGIHEQYF.

This chain uses TRBV15 with TRBJ2-3; TRBD2 agrees at 8 bases. V was clipped by 3 bases and J by 0 bases; unmatched bases: 5. Germline CDR1 and CDR2: LNHNV and YYDKDF (reference sequence). The CDR3 runs 16 residues. This chain's CDR3 is CATSSGGDPSTDTQYF. The CDR3 DNA sequence: TGTGCCACCAGCAGCGGGGGGGATCCTAGCACAGATACGCAGTATTTT.

This clone has a single count. This chain links TRBV9 with TRBJ1-1, with D possibly being TRBD1 (5 bases). V lost 4 bases, J lost 11 bases, and 30 bases lay in between. Per germline, CDR1 SGDLS and CDR2 YYNGEE. There are 17 residues in the CDR3. The CDR3 region is CASSPEGLITGNVGAFF. The CDR3 DNA sequence: TGTGCCAGCAGCCCCGAGGGACTCATTACAGGTAATGTAGGGGCTTTCTTT.

Comment on this clone: The junction departs from the called germline gene at one end, perhaps through a read error. The genes are TRBV10-3 and TRBJ2-3, with 12 bases that match TRBD2. This CDR3 is built from 15 residues. Germline V gives CDR1 ENHRY, CDR2 SYGVKD. The CDR3 DNA is TGTGCCAGCAGTTACTCTAGCGGGGGGGCAGATACGCAGTATTTT. As protein: CASSYSSGGADTQYF.

This clone was seen at least ten times. The CDR3 DNA follows: TGTGCCAGCAGAATTCCGGGGGGTACCACTGAAGCTTTCTTT. This sequence encodes CASRIPGGTTEAFF. This sequence joins TRBV28 and TRBJ1-1; D might be TRBD1 (5 bases). This CDR3 has 14 residues. V lost 6 bases and J 4 bases, leaving 15 bases between the germline ends. The germline gives CDR1 MDHEN, CDR2 SYDVKM.

The gene calls are TRBV19 and TRBJ2-3; TRBD2 agrees at 8 bases. CDR3 size: 15 residues. V gave up 2 bases and J gave up 7 bases; unmatched junction bases: 8. The V gene's germline CDR1 is LNHDA and CDR2 SQIVND (reference sequence). CDR3 DNA: TGTGCCAGTAGTATACTAGCGGGCACATCAAATACGCAGTATTTT. Translation: CASSILAGTSNTQYF.

The CDR3 DNA follows: TGTGCCAGCAGTCACCTTCCCAACTCTTACAATGAGCAGTTCTTC. This translates into CASSHLPNSYNEQFF. V gene TRBV14 combines with J gene TRBJ2-1; D unresolved. The germline V gene has CDR1 SGHDN and CDR2 FVKESK. The CDR3 extends over 15 amino acids. V lost 6 bases and J 4 bases, leaving 16 bases between the germline ends.

V is TRBV4-1 and J is TRBJ2-5; TRBD1 matches 12 bases. Trimming at V came to 2 bases and at J to 5 bases, leaving 9 bases not matched to a gene. Germline CDR1 reads MGHRA; CDR2 reads YSYEKL. There are 17 residues in the CDR3. DNA of the CDR3: TGCGCCAGCAGCCAAATCGTAGGGACAGGGGGCTTTGAGACCCAGTACTTC. It codes for CASSQIVGTGGFETQYF.

The J gene is TRBJ2-1, the V gene TRBV6-1, with D perhaps TRBD2 (5 bases). The CDR3 consists of 13 residues. The germline gives CDR1 MNHNS, CDR2 SASEGT. The germline V and J ends were trimmed by 10 bases and 6 bases, with 16 bases remaining between them. The CDR3 DNA reads TGTGCCACTTCTCCCGGGGTTATCAATGAGCAGTTCTTC. It is translated as CATSPGVINEQFF.

The CDR3 DNA reads as TGTGCCAGCAGCGTATGGCAGGGGGCAGGCTCACCCCTCCACTTT. It encodes CASSVWQGAGSPLHF. V and J are TRBV9 and TRBJ1-6; 8 bases fit TRBD1. After removal of 1 base from V and 10 bases from J, the junction contained 7 bases not matched to a gene. The CDR3 is made up of 15 amino acids. Germline lookup yields CDR1 SGDLS and CDR2 YYNGEE.

The V call is TRBV19, the J call TRBJ2-3; 9 nucleotides match TRBD2. The germline CDR1 and CDR2 sequences are LNHDA and SQIVND (reference sequence). There are 15 residues in the CDR3. V trimming: 2 bases; J trimming: 2 bases; junction bases outside the gene matches: 2. CDR3 coding DNA: TGTGCCAGTAGTATATTAGCGGGGGCCACAGATACGCAGTATTTT. It translates to CASSILAGATDTQYF.

The chain links TRBV2 to TRBJ2-7; maybe TRBD2 (6 bases). This CDR3 comprises 11 residues. Trimming pared 7 bases from V and 7 bases from J, leaving 11 bases between. Per germline, CDR1 SNHLY and CDR2 FYNNEI. CDR3 loop: CASNWAGEQYF. The CDR3 DNA follows: TGTGCCAGCAACTGGGCGGGGGAGCAGTACTTC.

CDR3 sequence reads: CASSSGQVNEKLFF. The CDR3, as DNA: TGCGCCAGCAGCTCGGGACAGGTTAATGAAAAACTGTTTTTT. The V gene is TRBV5-1, the J gene TRBJ1-4; 8 nucleotides line up with TRBD1. The trim removed 3 bases at V and 4 bases at J, leaving 2 bases unmatched. Per germline, CDR1 SGHRS and CDR2 YFSETQ. The CDR3 extends over 14 amino acids.

This clone was observed a handful of times. The chain employs TRBV5-4 and TRBJ1-1; D unclear. The CDR3 runs 12 residues. Deletions cut 1 base from V and 7 bases from J, with 8 bases between. CDR1 SGHNT and CDR2 YYREEE come from the germline V gene (reference sequence). As DNA, the CDR3 is TGTGCCAGCAGCTTGTCCGGGATTGAAGCTTTCTTT. It yields the protein CASSLSGIEAFF.

Concerning this clone itself: Compared with germline, one end of the junction differs, possibly owing to a read error. The chain employs TRBV29-1 and TRBJ2-5; 12 bases are a match to TRBD2. This CDR3 has 14 amino acids. Germline V CDR1 and CDR2: SQVTM, ANQGSEA. This CDR3 reads CSVDSTSGGPEYDF. CDR3 in DNA: TGCAGCGTTGACTCGACTAGCGGGGGCCCAGAGTATGACTTC.

This sequence joins TRBV19 and TRBJ1-1; D perhaps matches TRBD1 (6 bases). Germline lookup yields CDR1 LNHDA and CDR2 SQIVND (reference sequence). V lost 5 bases and J 11 bases, leaving 18 bases between the germline ends. This CDR3 comprises 13 residues. The CDR3 sequence is CASSPSGGADAFF. The CDR3 region has the DNA TGTGCCAGTAGTCCGTCGGGGGGCGCGGACGCTTTCTTT.

The chain uses TRBV6-5 and TRBJ2-5; TRBD2 is a possible D gene (5 bases). The better agreement between TRBJ2-7 and the DNA end casts doubt on the J call. Germline V gives CDR1 MNHEY, CDR2 SVGAGI. CDR3 length: 14 amino acids. CDR3 DNA: TGTGCCAGCATCCGACGGACTCCCTCCTACGAGCAGTACTTC. This codes for CASIRRTPSYEQYF.

The CDR3, as DNA: TGTGCCAGCACCCCGAGGACAGGGGTGTCACCCCTCCACTTT. Its translation is CASTPRTGVSPLHF. The rearrangement uses TRBV25-1 and TRBJ1-6; 9 bases match TRBD1. The CDR3 has 14 residues. Germline CDR1 and CDR2: MGHDK and SYGVNS. V lost 7 bases, J lost 10 bases, and 8 bases stayed unmatched.

In this sample, this clone turned up once. The V gene is TRBV4-1, the J gene TRBJ2-1; 7 positions match TRBD1. The CDR3 consists of 19 residues. CDR1 is MGHRA, CDR2 YSYEKL, per germline. V shed 0 bases and J 4 bases; nucleotides not matched to a gene: 15. The CDR3 region is CASSQDLSDVARGYNEQFF. As DNA, the CDR3 is TGCGCCAGCAGCCAAGATCTGTCTGACGTAGCCAGGGGGTACAATGAGCAGTTCTTC.

This sequence joins TRBV2 and TRBJ2-7, with 8 bases matching TRBD1. The V gene's germline CDR1 is SNHLY and CDR2 FYNNEI. This CDR3 has 12 residues. With V trimmed by 7 bases and J by 2 bases, 1 base remained unmatched. For the CDR3, the DNA is TGTGCCAGCACGGGACAGGCCTACGAGCAGTACTTC. It translates to CASTGQAYEQYF.